This T cell receptor beta chain was captured in a study of shared clonotypes between healthy human individuals. Sequencing was performed with immunoSEQ multiplex PCR; in TCRdb, only in-frame clones are kept and a portion is missing. The sample shows about 490,000 clones, around 85% of them seen only once. The CDR3 runs 16 residues. V was shortened by 4 bases and J by 0 bases, with 14 bases between the two germline ends. CDR1 SGHNT and CDR2 YYREEE come from the germline V gene (reference sequence). The sequence was obtained from a woman between 40 and 55 years old in good health. Some clones in this sample may be carry-over from other donors' samples. Material for sequencing was PBMCs. The gene calls are TRBV5-4 and TRBJ1-5, with TRBD1 as a possible D gene (5 bases). The CDR3 nucleotides read TGTGCCAGCAGCCAGGACGGGGGGTATAGCAATCAGCCCCAGCATTTT. It yields the protein CASSQDGGYSNQPQHF. Using reference TRBV5-4 and TRBJ1-5 for the parts outside the CDR3, the full variable domain is ETGVTQSPTHLIKTRGQQVTLRCSSQSGHNTVSWYQQALGQGPQFIFQYYREEENGRGNFPPRFSGLQFPNYSSELNVNALELDDSALYLCASSQDGGYSNQPQHFGDGTRLSIL.